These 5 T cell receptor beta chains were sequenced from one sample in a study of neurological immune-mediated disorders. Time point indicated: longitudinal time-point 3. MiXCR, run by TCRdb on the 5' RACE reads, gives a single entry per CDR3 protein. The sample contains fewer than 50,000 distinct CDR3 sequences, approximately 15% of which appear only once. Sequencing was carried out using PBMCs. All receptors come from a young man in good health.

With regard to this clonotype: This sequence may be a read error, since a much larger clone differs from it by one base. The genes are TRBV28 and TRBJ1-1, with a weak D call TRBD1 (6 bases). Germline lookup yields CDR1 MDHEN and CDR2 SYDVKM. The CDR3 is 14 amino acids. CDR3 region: CASSVQRGRPKALF. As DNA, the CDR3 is TGTGCCAGCAGTGTTCAACGGGGGCGGCCCAAAGCTTTATTT.

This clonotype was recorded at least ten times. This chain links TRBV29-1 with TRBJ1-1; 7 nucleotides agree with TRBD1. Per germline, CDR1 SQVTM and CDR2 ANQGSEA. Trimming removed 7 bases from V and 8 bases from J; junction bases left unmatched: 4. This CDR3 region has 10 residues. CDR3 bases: TGCAGCGGTACGGGACAGGAAGCTTTCTTT. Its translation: CSGTGQEAFF.

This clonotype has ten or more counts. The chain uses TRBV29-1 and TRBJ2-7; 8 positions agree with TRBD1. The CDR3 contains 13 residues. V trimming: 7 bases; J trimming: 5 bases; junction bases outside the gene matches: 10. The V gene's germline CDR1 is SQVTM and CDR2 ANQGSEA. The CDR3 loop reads CSARTGTRDEQYF. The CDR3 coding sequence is TGCAGCGCCAGGACAGGGACACGCGACGAGCAGTACTTC.

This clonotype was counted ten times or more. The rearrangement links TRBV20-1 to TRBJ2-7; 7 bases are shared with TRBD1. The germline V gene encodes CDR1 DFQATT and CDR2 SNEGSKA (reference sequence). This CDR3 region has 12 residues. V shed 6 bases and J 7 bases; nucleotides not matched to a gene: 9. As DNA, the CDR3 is TGCAGTGCCAGCGACAGGGAGTGGGAGCAGTACTTC. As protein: CSASDREWEQYF.

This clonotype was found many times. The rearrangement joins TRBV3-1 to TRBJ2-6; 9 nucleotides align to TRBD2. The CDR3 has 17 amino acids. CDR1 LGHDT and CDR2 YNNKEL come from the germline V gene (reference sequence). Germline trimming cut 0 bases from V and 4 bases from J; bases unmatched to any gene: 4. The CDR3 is CASSQDGTSSGANVLTF. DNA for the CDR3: TGTGCCAGCAGCCAAGATGGGACTAGCTCCGGGGCCAACGTCCTGACTTTC.